This T cell receptor (beta chain) came from a study of Ad26.COV2.S vaccination and SARS-CoV-2 variants (dated by TCRdb to about 2021). The study in broad terms: Donors in the vaccine arm were drawn from COV1001, a multicentre, randomized, double-blind, placebo-controlled phase I-IIa trial testing Ad26.COV2.S in healthy adults. Ad26.COV2.S was administered intramuscularly at 5 x 10^10 or 1 x 10^11 viral particles, either as a single shot or as two shots given 56 days apart. Investigators remained blinded to trial group allocation during experiments and outcome assessment. Participants in the trial were split at random into five groups of five each, receiving low-dose or high-dose Ad26.COV2.S once or twice, or else placebo on both occasions. A total of around 32 samples were included in the TCR-sequenced set, comprising around 19 Ad26.COV2.S vaccine recipients, 5 placebo recipients and 8 SARS-CoV-2 convalescent individuals. The specificity and breadth of SARS-CoV-2-reactive T cell receptors after Ad26.COV2.S vaccination were assessed by TCRbeta repertoire sequencing.

The immunoSEQ Assay was the method used to sequence TCRbeta CDR3 regions. After extraction, genomic DNA underwent amplification by bias-controlled multiplex PCR, followed by high-throughput sequencing. The published analysis was carried out like this. To quantify the absolute abundance of each unique TCRbeta CDR3 region, sequences were collapsed and filtered. T cell fraction was estimated by normalization of TCRbeta template counts to usable DNA, with usable DNA being measured through amplification of reference genes present in all nucleated cells. Repertoire TCRs were annotated as SARS-CoV-2-specific when V gene, CDR3 amino acid sequence and J gene were exactly matched to a known reactive TCR set. The reference SARS-CoV-2 TCR set was derived from MIRA and filtered for enrichment in COVID-19-positive ImmuneCODE repertoires, a step that removed public or cross-reactive TCRs. Using the MIRA antigens, annotated TCRs were further analysed by specific ORF or by position within an ORF. Depth was the summed frequency of annotated unique rearrangements, while breadth was defined as annotated unique rearrangements over total unique productive rearrangements. Two-sided Wilcoxon rank-sum tests were used to compare TCR breadth between groups. The clones in this table, taken by TCRdb from immuneACCESS, are in-frame only. Not every clone is retained; where verified, under half of the shortfall comes from an unresolved V gene, and the cause of the rest is unknown. That table furnishes V, J and clone size, whereas the DNA furnished D and trimming. The sample has about 390,000 clones on record, roughly nine tenths of them singletons. The ten largest clones capture more than 3% of the sample.

Looking up the germline V gene (reference sequence) yields CDR1 LNHDA and CDR2 SQIVND. The CDR3 runs 15 amino acids, cysteine and phenylalanine included. The entry retains the CDR3 DNA only, 45 bases that are in frame from base 1. Concerning this clone itself: What this receptor recognizes is not known. Per-base quality was not reported, and no clone a single base away is much larger than it.

Explained via the paper, the treatment or condition label denotes: 19 received Ad26.COV2.S at low or high dose, single or two shots; about 5 received placebo; per-sample allocation not given. Repertoires of vaccine and placebo recipients were sequenced from samples collected on day 63 after the first injection. Between 29 July and 7 August 2020, Cohort 1b enrolled some 25 adults aged 18-55 years at one site in Boston, USA. Ad26.COV2.S consisted of a replication-incompetent adenovirus type 26 vector by which a prefusion-stabilized SARS-CoV-2 spike protein from the original Wuhan strain was expressed. On the study overall, not on this receptor specifically: Compared with placebo recipients, Ad26.COV2.S recipients showed higher spike-specific TCR breadth (P = 0.0014). It was noted by the authors that total T cell responses may have been underestimated by the TCR breadth and depth analyses. Substantial breadth of spike-specific CD8+ and CD4+ T cell responses was reported after vaccination. Comparing responses between vaccine doses or regimens was not something the study was powered to do. Comparable non-spike TCR breadth was observed between vaccine and placebo recipients, consistent with only spike being contained in the vaccine.

The V gene is TRBV19 and the J gene is TRBJ1-3; the D gene is unclear. The DNA end is a closer match to TRBJ2-2, so the J assignment may be wrong. The receptor's source is a person between 18 and 60 years old who received the Ad26.COV2.S COVID-19 vaccine or a placebo. Sequenced here: peripheral blood, sampled in a trial of Ad26.COV2.S vaccine versus placebo. CDR3 loop: CASSFVEMNTGELFF. The sequenced DNA is TGTGCCAGTAGTTTCGTGGAGATGAACACCGGGGAGCTGTTTTTT.